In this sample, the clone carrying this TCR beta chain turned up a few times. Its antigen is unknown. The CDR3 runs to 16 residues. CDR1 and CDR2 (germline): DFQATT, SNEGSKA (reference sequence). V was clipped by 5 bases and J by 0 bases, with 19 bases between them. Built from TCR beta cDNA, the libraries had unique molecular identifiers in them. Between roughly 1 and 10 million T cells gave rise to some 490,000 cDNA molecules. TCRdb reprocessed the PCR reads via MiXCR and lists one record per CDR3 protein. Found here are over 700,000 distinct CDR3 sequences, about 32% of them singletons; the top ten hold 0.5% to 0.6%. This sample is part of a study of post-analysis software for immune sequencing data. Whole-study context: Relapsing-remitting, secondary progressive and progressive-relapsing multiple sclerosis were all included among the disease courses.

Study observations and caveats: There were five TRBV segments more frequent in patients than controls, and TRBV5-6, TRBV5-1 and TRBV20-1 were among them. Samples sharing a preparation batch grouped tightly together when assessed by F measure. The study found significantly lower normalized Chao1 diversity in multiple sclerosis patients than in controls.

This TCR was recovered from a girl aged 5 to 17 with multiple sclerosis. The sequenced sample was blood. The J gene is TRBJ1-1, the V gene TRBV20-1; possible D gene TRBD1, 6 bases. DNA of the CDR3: TGCAGTGCTTCCCGGGGGGCGCGGACCATGAACACTGAAGCTTTCTTT. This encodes CSASRGARTMNTEAFF.